This T cell receptor (beta chain) is drawn from a study of vaccination and CD4 T cells after COVID-19. The CDR3 contains 17 residues. V gave up 5 bases and J gave up 7 bases, with 24 bases separating them. Germline V gene lookup returns CDR1 MDHEN and CDR2 SYDVKM. At the Johns Hopkins FTIC core, DNA taken from cultured CD4+ T cells was sequenced by way of the Oncomine TCR Beta short-read assay. TCRdb recomputed calls from the PCR reads with MiXCR, one row per CDR3 protein. In the table there are approximately 11,000 distinct CDR3 sequences, roughly 31% of which are singletons. Regarding this clonotype: What it binds is unknown.

Treatment meaning: roughly ten-day PBMC culture with coronavirus spike peptide pools or control peptides (ViraFEST assay). About 1.9 million PBMCs went into each well for culture with approximately 9.4 IU/ml IL-2 and 7.5 to 10 ug/ml peptide pools. Half the medium was replaced with fresh IL-2 medium on days 3 and 7. Sequencing was done on a sample of CD4+ T cells from blood, cultured in vitro. V gene TRBV28 combines with J gene TRBJ1-5; TRBD1 might be the D (6 bases). The clonotype comes from a human donor who had recovered from COVID-19. CDR3 bases: TGTGCCAGCAGTCCCCCTCAGGGGATGCGAACGGGACAGCCCCAGCATTTT. Its protein product is CASSPPQGMRTGQPQHF. The full variable domain, its missing parts supplied by reference TRBV28 and TRBJ1-5, is DVKVTQSSRYLVKRTGEKVFLECVQDMDHENMFWYRQDPGLGLRLIYFSYDVKMKEKGDIPEGYSVSREKKERFSLILESASTNQTSMYLCASSPPQGMRTGQPQHFGDGTRLSIL.